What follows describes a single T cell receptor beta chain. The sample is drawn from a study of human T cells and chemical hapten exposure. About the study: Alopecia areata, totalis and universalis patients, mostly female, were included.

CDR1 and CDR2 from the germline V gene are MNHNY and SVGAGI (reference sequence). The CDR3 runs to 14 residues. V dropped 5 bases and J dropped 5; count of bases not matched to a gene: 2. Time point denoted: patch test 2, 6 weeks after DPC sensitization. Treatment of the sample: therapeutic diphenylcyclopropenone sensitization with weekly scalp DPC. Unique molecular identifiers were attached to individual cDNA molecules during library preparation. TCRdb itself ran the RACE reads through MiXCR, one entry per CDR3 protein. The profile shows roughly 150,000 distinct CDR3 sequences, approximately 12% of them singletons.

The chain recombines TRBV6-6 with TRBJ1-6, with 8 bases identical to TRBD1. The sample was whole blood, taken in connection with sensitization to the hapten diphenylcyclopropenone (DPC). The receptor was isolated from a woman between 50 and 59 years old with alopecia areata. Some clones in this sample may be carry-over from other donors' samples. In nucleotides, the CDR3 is TGTGCCAGCAGTCGGGGACAGGATAATTCACCCCTCCACTTT. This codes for CASSRGQDNSPLHF.